A selection of T cell receptor beta chains follows, all from one sample in a study of T-cell memory formation after mild COVID-19. TCRdb re-derived calls from the 5' RACE reads in MiXCR, one entry per CDR3 protein. Of 250,000 to 350,000 distinct CDR3 sequences listed, less than 20% are singletons. Sample: PBMCs or a T cell subset sorted from them (not recorded which). These receptor sequences come from a man between 18 and 29 years old who had mild COVID-19 (a few samples of this study predate the infection). Cell type and time point are not known. Each CDR3 is given with its conserved first and last residue. A D gene is named only where the DNA matches it firmly. Rows may omit the clone size; those that give it use once, few, many or a size class.

CDR3 protein	CDR3 DNA	D gene	V gene	J gene	CDR3 length	clone size
CASSLTSSGGKFF	TGTGCCAGCAGCTTGACTAGCTCTGGCGGGAAGTTCTTC	-	TRBV5-6	TRBJ2-1	13	many
CASRLQGTLGTGELFF	TGTGCCAGCAGACTACAGGGGACCCTGGGCACCGGGGAGCTGTTTTTT	TRBD1	TRBV7-9	TRBJ2-2	16	-
CASSRTDTRNTGELFF	TGTGCCAGCAGCCGGACAGATACCCGGAACACCGGGGAGCTGTTTTTT	-	TRBV6-2/TRBV6-3	TRBJ2-2	16	-
CASEGPGGIGGRSTDTQYF	TGTGCCAGCGAGGGACCAGGGGGGATTGGCGGGAGGAGCACAGATACGCAGTATTTT	-	TRBV2	TRBJ2-3	19	few
CASSVERSSYNEQFF	TGTGCCAGCAGCGTAGAGCGGAGCTCCTACAATGAGCAGTTCTTC	-	TRBV9	TRBJ2-1	15	few
CASSLAPPSGGSYEQYF	TGTGCCAGCAGCTTAGCGCCCCCAAGCGGGGGTTCCTACGAGCAGTACTTC	TRBD2	TRBV7-2	TRBJ2-7	17	-
CASSSDWASGEQYF	TGTGCCAGTAGCTCAGACTGGGCTTCGGGGGAGCAGTACTTC	-	TRBV19	TRBJ2-7	14	-
CASSDRGNTEAFF	TGTGCCAGCAGCGACCGGGGGAACACTGAAGCTTTCTTT	-	TRBV7-6	TRBJ1-1	13	many
CSARDRQAAPEAFF	TGCAGTGCTAGAGATCGACAGGCCGCCCCTGAAGCTTTCTTT	-	TRBV20-1	TRBJ1-1	14	few
CASSTALSSYEQYF	TGTGCCAGCTCCACCGCCTTGAGCTCCTACGAGCAGTACTTC	-	TRBV18	TRBJ2-7	14	-
CASSTGEGNEQFF	TGTGCCAGCAGCACCGGTGAGGGCAATGAGCAGTTCTTC	-	TRBV9	TRBJ2-1	13	few
CSAVPRTDTQYF	TGCAGTGCTGTCCCTCGCACAGATACGCAGTATTTT	-	TRBV20-1	TRBJ2-3	12	-
CASRRRGRTDTQYF	TGTGCCAGCAGAAGACGGGGCCGCACAGATACGCAGTATTTT	-	TRBV2	TRBJ2-3	14	-
CASGTGTGSDEQFF	TGTGCTAGTGGCACCGGGACAGGTTCCGATGAGCAGTTCTTC	TRBD1	TRBV12-5	TRBJ2-1	14	-
CASSFAGSRETQYF	TGTGCCAGCAGCTTCGCGGGGTCGCGCGAGACCCAGTACTTC	-	TRBV5-6	TRBJ2-5	14	-
CASSLVPASQETQYF	TGCGCCAGCAGCTTGGTTCCAGCTTCACAAGAGACCCAGTACTTC	-	TRBV5-1	TRBJ2-5	15	few
CANRSGTLHEQYF	TGCGCCAACCGATCCGGGACACTTCACGAGCAGTACTTC	-	TRBV10-1	TRBJ2-7	13	-
CASSQEPAGVETQYF	TGCGCCAGCAGCCAAGAGCCCGCGGGGGTTGAGACCCAGTACTTC	TRBD2	TRBV4-3	TRBJ2-5	15	-
CASHLSGGAGEQYF	TGCGCCAGTCACCTGAGCGGGGGGGCTGGCGAGCAGTACTTC	TRBD2	TRBV5-1	TRBJ2-7	14	few
CASSQESGPSTDTQYF	TGCGCCAGCAGCCAAGAGTCTGGACCTAGCACAGATACGCAGTATTTT	-	TRBV4-1	TRBJ2-3	16	many
CASSLDGTGYEQYF	TGCGCCAGCAGCCTAGACGGGACAGGGTACGAGCAGTACTTC	TRBD1	TRBV4-1	TRBJ2-7	14	-
CASVRDRSSEAFF	TGCGCCAGCGTCCGGGACAGGAGCTCTGAAGCTTTCTTT	TRBD1	TRBV5-1	TRBJ1-1	13	-
CASSLGAGDEKLFF	TGTGCCAGCAGCTTAGGGGCGGGGGACGAAAAACTGTTTTTT	-	TRBV7-9	TRBJ1-4	14	few
CASSLLLGTEAFF	TGCGCCAGCAGCTTGCTCCTGGGCACTGAAGCTTTCTTT	-	TRBV5-1	TRBJ1-1	13	many
CAISQDRDGNQPQHF	TGTGCCATCAGTCAAGACAGGGATGGCAATCAGCCCCAGCATTTT	TRBD1	TRBV10-3	TRBJ1-5	15	few
CSADERGTDTQYF	TGCAGTGCCGACGAACGAGGAACAGATACGCAGTATTTT	-	TRBV20-1	TRBJ2-3	13	many
CASSQAGAGNTIYF	TGTGCCAGCAGCCAAGCGGGGGCTGGAAACACCATATATTTT	-	TRBV14	TRBJ1-3	14	few
CASRDRAFETQYF	TGCGCCAGCAGGGACAGGGCTTTTGAGACCCAGTACTTC	TRBD1	TRBV5-1	TRBJ2-5	13	few
CASGGRATYNEQFF	TGTGCCAGCGGTGGGAGGGCGACCTACAATGAGCAGTTCTTC	TRBD2	TRBV14	TRBJ2-1	14	-
CSASPWTAGYTEAFF	TGCAGTGCTAGTCCCTGGACAGCGGGGTACACTGAAGCTTTCTTT	-	TRBV20-1	TRBJ1-1	15	many
CASSLVGTGESEQFF	TGCGCCAGCAGCTTGGTGGGGACAGGGGAAAGTGAGCAGTTCTTC	TRBD1	TRBV5-1	TRBJ2-1	15	-
CASRRRELREKLFF	TGTGCCAGCAGGCGGAGGGAACTGAGGGAAAAACTGTTTTTT	-	TRBV12-3/TRBV12-4	TRBJ1-4	14	few
CASRIRGPGNTIYF	TGTGCCAGCAGGATCCGGGGGCCTGGAAACACCATATATTTT	-	TRBV5-8	TRBJ1-3	14	-
CASSRGGFTNYGYTF	TGCGCCAGCAGCCGAGGCGGATTTACTAACTATGGCTACACCTTC	-	TRBV4-3	TRBJ1-2	15	many
CASSDPGQGANEAFF	TGCGCCAGCAGCGACCCCGGACAGGGGGCGAATGAAGCTTTCTTT	TRBD1	TRBV5-1	TRBJ1-1	15	-
CASTDSSYNEQFF	TGCGCCAGCACGGACAGCTCCTACAATGAGCAGTTCTTC	-	TRBV5-1	TRBJ2-1	13	-
CASSSAGQVYGYTF	TGTGCCAGCAGTTCCGCGGGACAGGTTTATGGCTACACCTTC	TRBD1	TRBV6-5	TRBJ1-2	14	few
CASSYYRGENIQYF	TGTGCCAGCAGTTATTACCGGGGAGAAAACATTCAGTACTTC	-	TRBV28	TRBJ2-4	14	-
CASRGPTTPDTQYF	TGTGCCAGCCGGGGGCCGACAACCCCAGATACGCAGTATTTT	-	TRBV7-9	TRBJ2-3	14	-
CASSTRTGHTGELFF	TGTGCCAGCAGTACGAGGACAGGGCACACCGGGGAGCTGTTTTTT	TRBD1	TRBV7-2	TRBJ2-2	15	-
CASSEMDRDQPQHF	TGTGCCAGCAGTGAGATGGACAGGGATCAGCCCCAGCATTTT	TRBD1	TRBV25-1	TRBJ1-5	14	few
CASSPAGIANEKLFF	TGTGCCAGTAGCCCCGCCGGGATAGCTAATGAAAAACTGTTTTTT	-	TRBV19	TRBJ1-4	15	-
CASSLGAGGRNEQFF	TGTGCCAGCAGCTTAGGTGCGGGGGGGAGGAATGAGCAGTTCTTC	TRBD2	TRBV7-3	TRBJ2-1	15	-
CASSSGQPANYGYTF	TGTGCCAGCAGCTCAGGACAACCCGCTAACTATGGCTACACCTTC	-	TRBV7-2	TRBJ1-2	15	-
CASGFRGDIEAFF	TGTGCTAGTGGTTTCAGGGGAGATATTGAAGCTTTCTTT	-	TRBV12-5	TRBJ1-1	13	-
CSVFRDSHEQYF	TGCAGCGTTTTCCGGGACAGTCACGAGCAGTACTTC	TRBD1	TRBV29-1	TRBJ2-7	12	-
CASSSGGFTDTQYF	TGCGCCAGCAGCTCGGGGGGCTTCACAGATACGCAGTATTTT	-	TRBV5-1	TRBJ2-3	14	-
CASSSGRRIDSPLHF	TGTGCCAGCAGCTCGGGGCGCCGAATTGATTCACCCCTCCACTTT	-	TRBV11-2	TRBJ1-6	15	-
CASSDDYNSPSEQFF	TGTGCCAGCAGCGATGACTATAATTCACCGAGTGAGCAGTTCTTC	-	TRBV6-5	TRBJ2-1	15	-
CASSTGPSYNEQFF	TGTGCCAGTAGCACAGGTCCAAGCTACAATGAGCAGTTCTTC	-	TRBV19	TRBJ2-1	14	-
CASRAGTHNSGELFF	TGCGCCAGCAGGGCCGGGACCCATAACAGCGGGGAGCTGTTTTTT	-	TRBV5-1	TRBJ2-2	15	-